Each of the 14 T cell receptor beta chains below was sequenced from the same sample in a study of neurological immune-mediated disorders. TCRdb called the 5' RACE reads again in MiXCR, with one record for every CDR3 protein. The sample includes about 66,000 distinct CDR3 sequences, roughly 4.9% of them seen just once. The sequenced sample was PBMCs. Receptor source: a woman in her 70s with multiple sclerosis.

This clonotype was recorded at least ten times. The J gene is TRBJ1-1, the V gene TRBV3-1; the match to TRBD1 covers 9 bases. J gave up 1 base and V 6 bases, and 6 bases lay outside the gene matches. The V gene's germline CDR1 is LGHDT and CDR2 YNNKEL (reference sequence). The CDR3 sequence is 15 residues long. Written as DNA, the CDR3 is TGTGCCAGCAGTCCAGACAGGGGGGGGAACACTGAAGCTTTCTTT. Translating it yields CASSPDRGGNTEAFF.

The rearrangement uses TRBV20-1 and TRBJ1-2; D unresolved. Germline V gene lookup returns CDR1 DFQATT and CDR2 SNEGSKA (reference sequence). Trimming stripped 5 bases from V and 2 bases from J, with 12 bases between. The CDR3 runs 13 residues. CDR3 bases: TGCAGTGCTCTACCCAGTAAAAACTATGGCTACACCTTC. Protein: CSALPSKNYGYTF.

The chain has TRBV3-1 and TRBJ2-5; TRBD2 aligns across 7 bases. CDR1 is LGHDT, CDR2 YNNKEL, per germline (reference sequence). There are 15 residues in the CDR3. V was clipped by 4 bases and J by 0 bases; unmatched bases: 5. The CDR3 here is CASSPGGLHQETQYF. DNA of the CDR3: TGTGCCAGCAGCCCGGGAGGCCTACACCAAGAGACCCAGTACTTC.

This clonotype was seen many times. The V call is TRBV10-3, the J call TRBJ2-7; unclear D gene. The ends were cut back, 10 bases at V and 5 bases at J, with 15 bases in the middle. This CDR3 is 12 amino acids long. Germline lookup yields CDR1 ENHRY and CDR2 SYGVKD. CDR3 in DNA: TGTGCCACCGAACATGAAACCAACGAGCAGTACTTC. Translated: CATEHETNEQYF.

Ten or more counts support this clonotype. The chain recombines TRBV7-9 with TRBJ2-7; perhaps D is TRBD1 or TRBD2 (5 bases each). Trimming cost V 2 bases and J 7 bases, with 15 bases left between them. The germline CDR1 and CDR2 sequences are SEHNR and FQNEAQ (reference sequence). There are 14 residues in the CDR3. In DNA form, the CDR3 reads TGTGCCAGCAGCTTAATGGGGGTCAATGGGGAGCAGTACTTC. Its protein product is CASSLMGVNGEQYF.

This clonotype was seen repeatedly, ten times or more. The genes are TRBV5-1 and TRBJ1-4; TRBD1 aligns across 8 bases. Germline values: CDR1 SGHRS, CDR2 YFSETQ. This CDR3 is 16 amino acids long. The V gene end was trimmed by 4 bases and the J gene end by 3 bases; junction bases not matched to a gene: 8. The CDR3 reads CASSLGTGWPNEKLFF. CDR3 nucleotides: TGCGCCAGCAGCCTGGGGACAGGCTGGCCTAATGAAAAACTGTTTTTT.

This clonotype was recorded many times. J is TRBJ1-1 and V is TRBV20-1; the D is unclear. Germline V gene lookup returns CDR1 DFQATT and CDR2 SNEGSKA (reference sequence). CDR3 length: 14 residues. The CDR3 sequence: CSPKEGGPNTEAFF. As DNA, the CDR3 is TGCAGCCCTAAAGAAGGCGGACCAAACACTGAAGCTTTCTTT.

This clonotype was recorded many times. The chain couples TRBV6-5 to TRBJ2-3, with 13 bases lining up with TRBD2. Losses at the gene ends were 7 bases for V and 3 bases for J; bases not matched to a gene: 7. CDR1 MNHEY and CDR2 SVGAGI come from the germline V gene. This CDR3 is built from 16 residues. CDR3 loop: CASIGLAGVGTDTQYF. In DNA form, the CDR3 reads TGTGCCAGCATCGGACTAGCGGGAGTGGGTACAGATACGCAGTATTTT.

This clonotype was counted ten times or more. The rearrangement uses TRBV6-5 and TRBJ2-5; 8 positions agree with TRBD2. This CDR3 has 18 residues. V was pared by 6 bases and J by 2 bases, with 17 bases of the junction left unmatched. The germline gives CDR1 MNHEY, CDR2 SVGAGI. CDR3 sequence: CASSPGYTGGPKQETQYF. For the CDR3, the DNA is TGTGCCAGCAGCCCCGGGTATACGGGAGGGCCAAAACAAGAGACCCAGTACTTC.

There are many counts of this clonotype. The rearrangement uses TRBV20-1 and TRBJ2-1; D call uncertain. This CDR3 region has 13 residues. V was trimmed by 3 bases and J by 4 bases, leaving 10 bases between them. Germline values: CDR1 DFQATT, CDR2 SNEGSKA (reference sequence). The CDR3 region has the DNA TGCAGTGCTAGGCCGAGGAATTACAATGAGCAGTTCTTC. Residues: CSARPRNYNEQFF.

To note about this clonotype: At one end the junction does not follow the germline gene, possibly because of a read error. The V and J genes are TRBV20-1 and TRBJ1-3; no firm D call. The CDR3 sequence is 11 residues long. The germline CDR1 and CDR2 sequences are DFQATT and SNEGSKA (reference sequence). The CDR3 spells CGVDSGNTIYF. The DNA for the CDR3 is TGTGGAGTCGACTCTGGAAACACCATATATTTT.

The sample holds many counts of this clonotype. This chain joins TRBV7-8 and TRBJ1-1; no clear D gene. Per the germline V gene, CDR1 is SGHVS and CDR2 is FQNEAQ. V lost 6 bases and J lost 0, with 14 bases in between. The CDR3 length is 15 residues. Here the CDR3 reads CASRLDTVMNTEAFF. The DNA of the CDR3 is TGTGCCAGCAGGCTCGATACGGTGATGAACACTGAAGCTTTCTTT.

In this sample, this clonotype turned up many times. This rearrangement joins TRBV7-9 to TRBJ2-3; 8 nucleotides align to TRBD2. CDR1 SEHNR and CDR2 FQNEAQ come from the germline V gene (reference sequence). The CDR3 covers 14 residues. The trim removed 3 bases at V and 4 bases at J, leaving 3 bases unmatched. The CDR3 DNA reads TGTGCCAGCAGCTTCAGCGGGAGAGCAGATACGCAGTATTTT. Encoded protein: CASSFSGRADTQYF.

This clonotype occurred many times. V and J are TRBV29-1 and TRBJ2-7, with no clear D. Germline loops: CDR1 SQVTM, CDR2 ANQGSEA. The CDR3 extends over 11 amino acids. V was shortened by 4 bases and J by 3 bases, with 7 bases between the two germline ends. The CDR3 is CSVGESYEQYF. The CDR3 nucleotides are TGCAGCGTTGGTGAAAGCTACGAGCAGTACTTC.